One TCR beta chain is described in this entry. This CDR3 is also generated by other DNA sequences in the sample. The germline V gene has CDR1 SGHTA and CDR2 FQGNSA. The CDR3 covers 16 residues. Trimming cost V 5 bases and J 0 bases; bases outside gene matches: 3. Generated by immunoSEQ multiplex PCR, the TCRdb table keeps only in-frame clones and is missing some. In the table there are around 200,000 clones, about 87% of which are singletons. This sample was included in a study of blood T cell repertoires in COVID-19. What was sequenced was peripheral blood. This TCR was sampled from a man aged 40-49 years with active or convalescent COVID-19. The V call is TRBV7-2, the J call TRBJ2-3; TRBD2 matches at 12 bases. CDR3: CASSPLAGGSTDTQYF. CDR3 DNA sequence: TGTGCCAGCAGCCCTCTAGCGGGGGGGAGCACAGATACGCAGTATTTT. Full variable domain (missing parts from reference TRBV7-2 and TRBJ2-3): GAGVSQSPSNKVTEKGKDVELRCDPISGHTALYWYRQSLGQGLEFLIYFQGNSAPDKSGLPSDRFSAERTGGSVSTLTIQRTQQEDSAVYLCASSPLAGGSTDTQYFGPGTRLTVL.